This is a list of T cell receptor beta chains from one sample in a study of blood T cell repertoires in COVID-19. The protocol was immunoSEQ multiplex PCR, while the TCRdb copy is restricted to in-frame clones and leaves out a portion. The top ten clones hold about 6.4% of a sample with about 33,000 clones, 75% to 85% of them seen once. The sample comprised peripheral blood. The receptors here all came from a man aged 55-75 years with active COVID-19. The CDR3 runs from the conserved cysteine through the conserved F or W. D genes are given only for firm matches. Only part of the rows carry a size: once, few, many, or a class if the clone is expanded.

d_call: TRBD2; clone_size: NA; j_call: TRBJ2-3; v_call: TRBV5-4; cdr3_aa: CASSFFAGRASRDTQYF; cdr3_nt: TGTGCCAGCAGCTTTTTTGCCGGGAGGGCCTCGAGGGATACGCAGTATTTT
d_call: NA; clone_size: NA; j_call: TRBJ2-7; v_call: TRBV2; cdr3_aa: CASSRTAMSYEQYF; cdr3_nt: TGTGCCAGCAGTCGGACAGCGATGTCCTACGAGCAGTACTTC
d_call: NA; clone_size: once; j_call: TRBJ2-7; v_call: TRBV27; cdr3_aa: CASSLTGYEQYF; cdr3_nt: TGTGCCAGCAGTTTAACCGGCTACGAGCAGTACTTC
d_call: TRBD1; clone_size: NA; j_call: TRBJ2-5; v_call: TRBV12-3/TRBV12-4; cdr3_aa: CASSLARGETQYF; cdr3_nt: TGTGCCAGCAGTTTGGCCAGGGGGGAGACCCAGTACTTC
d_call: TRBD2; clone_size: NA; j_call: TRBJ2-1; v_call: TRBV28; cdr3_aa: CASSFTAGGPNEQFF; cdr3_nt: TGTGCCAGCAGTTTCACGGCGGGAGGGCCAAATGAGCAGTTCTTC
d_call: NA; clone_size: NA; j_call: TRBJ1-6; v_call: TRBV19; cdr3_aa: CASVGGTMALHF; cdr3_nt: TGTGCCAGTGTCGGCGGAACTATGGCCCTCCACTTT
d_call: NA; clone_size: NA; j_call: TRBJ2-3; v_call: TRBV3-1/TRBV3-2; cdr3_aa: CASSLDPRSTDTQYF; cdr3_nt: TGTGCCAGCAGCCTAGACCCGCGGAGCACAGATACGCAGTATTTT
d_call: TRBD2; clone_size: NA; j_call: TRBJ2-3; v_call: TRBV13; cdr3_aa: CASSLGGTRRSWVTQYF; cdr3_nt: TGTGCCAGCAGCTTAGGTGGGACTAGACGGTCTTGGGTTACGCAGTATTTT
d_call: NA; clone_size: few; j_call: TRBJ2-2; v_call: TRBV9; cdr3_aa: CASSVESGIYTGELFF; cdr3_nt: TGTGCCAGCAGCGTAGAGTCAGGAATTTACACCGGGGAGCTGTTTTTT
d_call: NA; clone_size: NA; j_call: TRBJ1-5; v_call: TRBV27; cdr3_aa: CASSLVGGGNQPQHF; cdr3_nt: TGTGCCAGCAGTTTGGTAGGGGGAGGCAATCAGCCCCAGCATTTT
d_call: NA; clone_size: NA; j_call: TRBJ2-1; v_call: TRBV7-8; cdr3_aa: CASSPAEGSYNEQFF; cdr3_nt: TGTGCCAGCAGCCCGGCGGAGGGGTCCTACAATGAGCAGTTCTTC
d_call: NA; clone_size: NA; j_call: TRBJ2-3; v_call: TRBV11-1; cdr3_aa: CASSFGRGTDTQYF; cdr3_nt: TGTGCCAGCAGCTTTGGCAGGGGCACAGATACGCAGTATTTT
d_call: TRBD2; clone_size: few; j_call: TRBJ2-1; v_call: TRBV7-8; cdr3_aa: CASSFTGTRPYNEQFF; cdr3_nt: TGTGCCAGCAGCTTCACCGGGACTAGGCCCTACAATGAGCAGTTCTTC
d_call: NA; clone_size: NA; j_call: TRBJ2-5; v_call: TRBV3-1/TRBV3-2; cdr3_aa: CASSQVTGAPMQTQYF; cdr3_nt: TGTGCCAGCAGCCAAGTCACGGGAGCGCCGATGCAGACCCAGTACTTC
d_call: TRBD2; clone_size: once; j_call: TRBJ2-1; v_call: TRBV15; cdr3_aa: CATSTRTSSYNEQFF; cdr3_nt: TGTGCCACCAGCACCCGGACTAGCTCCTACAATGAGCAGTTCTTC
d_call: NA; clone_size: NA; j_call: TRBJ2-3; v_call: TRBV7-2; cdr3_aa: CASSNTDTQYF; cdr3_nt: TGTGCCAGCAGTAACACAGATACGCAGTATTTT
d_call: NA; clone_size: few; j_call: TRBJ2-4; v_call: TRBV11-3; cdr3_aa: CASSLTFLGSTKNIQYF; cdr3_nt: TGTGCCAGCAGCTTAACCTTCCTCGGGAGTACCAAAAACATTCAGTACTTC
d_call: TRBD1; clone_size: NA; j_call: TRBJ2-1; v_call: TRBV24-1; cdr3_aa: CATSGRDRESGGVNNEQFF; cdr3_nt: TGTGCCACCAGTGGAAGGGACAGGGAATCCGGGGGAGTGAACAATGAGCAGTTCTTC
d_call: NA; clone_size: NA; j_call: TRBJ2-2; v_call: TRBV2; cdr3_aa: CASKGVTANTGELFF; cdr3_nt: TGTGCCAGCAAGGGAGTAACCGCGAACACCGGGGAGCTGTTTTTT
d_call: NA; clone_size: NA; j_call: TRBJ2-1; v_call: TRBV6-5; cdr3_aa: CASSPQGGSREQFF; cdr3_nt: TGTGCCAGCAGTCCGCAAGGGGGTTCGCGGGAGCAGTTCTTC
d_call: NA; clone_size: once; j_call: TRBJ2-3; v_call: TRBV27; cdr3_aa: CASSPYRTSTDTQYF; cdr3_nt: TGTGCCAGCAGTCCATATAGGACTAGCACAGATACGCAGTATTTT
d_call: NA; clone_size: NA; j_call: TRBJ2-3; v_call: TRBV11-1; cdr3_aa: CASSPTRNTDTQYF; cdr3_nt: TGTGCCAGCAGTCCCACTAGAAACACAGATACGCAGTATTTT
d_call: NA; clone_size: NA; j_call: TRBJ1-6; v_call: TRBV6-2/TRBV6-3; cdr3_aa: CASSHPQSSPLHF; cdr3_nt: TGTGCCAGCAGCCACCCACAGAGCTCACCCCTCCACTTT
d_call: TRBD2; clone_size: once; j_call: TRBJ2-1; v_call: TRBV7-2; cdr3_aa: CASSRTSGFFRIYNEQFF; cdr3_nt: TGTGCCAGCAGCCGGACTAGCGGGTTCTTTCGCATTTACAATGAGCAGTTCTTC
d_call: NA; clone_size: few; j_call: TRBJ1-1; v_call: TRBV28; cdr3_aa: CASSLSPGSPSTEAFF; cdr3_nt: TGTGCCAGCAGTTTAAGCCCCGGGAGTCCAAGCACTGAAGCTTTCTTT